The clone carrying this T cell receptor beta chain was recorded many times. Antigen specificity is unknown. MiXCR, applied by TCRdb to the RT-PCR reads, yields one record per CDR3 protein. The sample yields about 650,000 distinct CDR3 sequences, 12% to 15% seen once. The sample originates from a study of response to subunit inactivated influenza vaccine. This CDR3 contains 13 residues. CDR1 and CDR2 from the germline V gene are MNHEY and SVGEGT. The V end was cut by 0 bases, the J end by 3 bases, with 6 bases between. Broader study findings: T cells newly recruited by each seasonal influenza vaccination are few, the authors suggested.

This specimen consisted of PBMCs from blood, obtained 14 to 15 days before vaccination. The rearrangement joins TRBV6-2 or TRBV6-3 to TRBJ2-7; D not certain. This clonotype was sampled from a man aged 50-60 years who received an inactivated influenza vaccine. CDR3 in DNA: TGTGCCAGCAGTTACTCGACGAACTACGAGCAGTACTTC. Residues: CASSYSTNYEQYF.